This is a list of T cell receptor beta chains from one sample in a study of beta chain features in type 1 diabetes. Sequencing was performed with immunoSEQ multiplex PCR; in TCRdb, only in-frame clones are kept and a portion is missing. The sample carries 120,000 to 150,000 clones, 8.5% to 12% recorded once. The sample comprised naive CD4+ T cells from blood. These receptors all come from a man aged 18 to 30 in good health. Each CDR3 is given with its conserved first and last residue. D genes are given only for firm matches. Clone size is given for some rows only: seen once, a few or many times, or a class if the clone is expanded.

v_call: TRBV5-1; j_call: TRBJ1-2; d_call: .; clone_size: .; cdr3_nt: TGCGCCAGCAGCTTGGCGGGGAACTATGGCTACACCTTC; cdr3_aa: CASSLAGNYGYTF
v_call: TRBV7-2; j_call: TRBJ2-5; d_call: .; clone_size: many; cdr3_nt: TGTGCCAGCAGCTTCGGCGGAGGGCGGGAGACCCAGTACTTC; cdr3_aa: CASSFGGGRETQYF
v_call: TRBV7-9; j_call: TRBJ1-4; d_call: .; clone_size: .; cdr3_nt: TGTGCCAGCAGCTCCCCGTCGGGTGCAACTAATGAAAAACTGTTTTTT; cdr3_aa: CASSSPSGATNEKLFF
v_call: TRBV11-2; j_call: TRBJ2-7; d_call: TRBD2; clone_size: .; cdr3_nt: TGTGCCAGCAGCCGCGTGGCGGGGGGCAGTTCCTACGAGCAGTACTTC; cdr3_aa: CASSRVAGGSSYEQYF
v_call: TRBV11-2; j_call: TRBJ2-2; d_call: .; clone_size: .; cdr3_nt: TGTGCCAGCAGCTTAGCCCTCCGTGCCGGGGAGCTGTTTTTT; cdr3_aa: CASSLALRAGELFF
v_call: TRBV6-6; j_call: TRBJ2-7; d_call: TRBD1; clone_size: few; cdr3_nt: TGTGCCAGCAGTCTACCGACAGGGGAAGAGCAGTACTTC; cdr3_aa: CASSLPTGEEQYF
v_call: TRBV20-1; j_call: TRBJ1-1; d_call: .; clone_size: few; cdr3_nt: TGCAGTGCTAGGCGGGGGGCTGAAGCTTTCTTT; cdr3_aa: CSARRGAEAFF
v_call: TRBV5-4; j_call: TRBJ2-7; d_call: TRBD2; clone_size: few; cdr3_nt: TGTGCCAGCAGCTTGGCCGGTAGCGGGGATTACGAGCAGTACTTC; cdr3_aa: CASSLAGSGDYEQYF
v_call: TRBV5-1; j_call: TRBJ1-6; d_call: .; clone_size: .; cdr3_nt: TGCGCCAGCAGCTTGCTGCGGGAGAATTCACCCCTCCACTTT; cdr3_aa: CASSLLRENSPLHF
v_call: TRBV4-1; j_call: TRBJ2-5; d_call: .; clone_size: few; cdr3_nt: TGCGCCAGCAGCCAAGGCGGAGGGACAGCGCATCAAGAGACCCAGTACTTC; cdr3_aa: CASSQGGGTAHQETQYF
v_call: TRBV7-9; j_call: TRBJ2-3; d_call: TRBD2; clone_size: .; cdr3_nt: TGTGCCAGCAGCTTAACTAGCGGGATCTCAGATACGCAGTATTTT; cdr3_aa: CASSLTSGISDTQYF
v_call: TRBV7-8; j_call: TRBJ2-5; d_call: .; clone_size: .; cdr3_nt: TGTGCCAGCAGCTTATGGGACTCCCAAGAGACCCAGTACTTC; cdr3_aa: CASSLWDSQETQYF
v_call: TRBV6-1; j_call: TRBJ2-1; d_call: TRBD2; clone_size: few; cdr3_nt: TGTGCCAGCAGGGAACTAGCGAACAATGAGCAGTTCTTC; cdr3_aa: CASRELANNEQFF
v_call: TRBV5-6; j_call: TRBJ2-7; d_call: .; clone_size: many; cdr3_nt: TGTGCCAGCAGCTTGGATCTCGGGTACAAGTACTTC; cdr3_aa: CASSLDLGYKYF
v_call: TRBV4-3; j_call: TRBJ2-5; d_call: TRBD1; clone_size: .; cdr3_nt: TGCGCCAGCAGCCTCGGGACAGGGAGCCAAGAGACCCAGTACTTC; cdr3_aa: CASSLGTGSQETQYF
v_call: TRBV5-4; j_call: TRBJ2-5; d_call: .; clone_size: many; cdr3_nt: TGTGCCAGCAGCTTGATGTCAGAAGAGACCCAGTACTTC; cdr3_aa: CASSLMSEETQYF
v_call: TRBV11-2; j_call: TRBJ2-5; d_call: .; clone_size: .; cdr3_nt: TGTGCCAGCAGCCGGCCCCCTTGGGCGGGGCGACAAGAGACCCAGTACTTC; cdr3_aa: CASSRPPWAGRQETQYF
v_call: TRBV7-9; j_call: TRBJ1-2; d_call: .; clone_size: .; cdr3_nt: TGTGCCAGCGCTTCCCCACTGTTGACAGAGACTAACTATGGCTACACCTTC; cdr3_aa: CASASPLLTETNYGYTF
v_call: TRBV7-6; j_call: TRBJ2-2; d_call: .; clone_size: .; cdr3_nt: TGTGCCAGCAAAATAACAGGGTTGGGCACCGGGGAGCTGTTTTTT; cdr3_aa: CASKITGLGTGELFF
v_call: TRBV30; j_call: TRBJ1-5; d_call: .; clone_size: .; cdr3_nt: TGTGCCTGGACGACAGGAGATCAGCCCCAGCATTTT; cdr3_aa: CAWTTGDQPQHF
v_call: TRBV7-2; j_call: TRBJ1-3; d_call: .; clone_size: .; cdr3_nt: TGTGCCAGCAGCAGCCAGGGGAGCTTTACTGGAAACACCATATATTTT; cdr3_aa: CASSSQGSFTGNTIYF
v_call: TRBV5-8; j_call: TRBJ1-5; d_call: TRBD1; clone_size: .; cdr3_nt: TGTGCCAGCAGCTTCCAGGGGGGTCAGCCCCAGCATTTT; cdr3_aa: CASSFQGGQPQHF
v_call: TRBV30; j_call: TRBJ2-1; d_call: TRBD1; clone_size: .; cdr3_nt: TGTGCCTGGAGTGTTCGGACAGGGGCTGAGCAGTTCTTC; cdr3_aa: CAWSVRTGAEQFF
v_call: TRBV27; j_call: TRBJ1-4; d_call: .; clone_size: .; cdr3_nt: TGTGCCAGCAGCGCAGGGAAACTGTTTTTT; cdr3_aa: CASSAGKLFF
v_call: TRBV6-1; j_call: TRBJ1-6; d_call: TRBD1; clone_size: few; cdr3_nt: TGTGCCAGCAGGAGGGCGTCGGGACAGGGGTCACCCCTCCACTTT; cdr3_aa: CASRRASGQGSPLHF
v_call: TRBV5-4; j_call: TRBJ2-1; d_call: TRBD2; clone_size: few; cdr3_nt: TGTGCCAGCAGCGCAAAACCCGGGACTAGCGGGTGGGCGTCCAATGAGCAGTTCTTC; cdr3_aa: CASSAKPGTSGWASNEQFF
v_call: TRBV19; j_call: TRBJ2-1; d_call: TRBD2; clone_size: few; cdr3_nt: TGTGCCAGTAGTATAGCGGGGGGAACCTACAATGAGCAGTTCTTC; cdr3_aa: CASSIAGGTYNEQFF
v_call: TRBV19; j_call: TRBJ1-5; d_call: TRBD1; clone_size: .; cdr3_nt: TGTGCCAGTAGTAACGACAGGGGGTTTCCCCAGCATTTT; cdr3_aa: CASSNDRGFPQHF
v_call: TRBV4-3; j_call: TRBJ2-7; d_call: TRBD1; clone_size: .; cdr3_nt: TGCGCCAGCAGCCAAGCCCTGACAGGGGGCGGGTACGAGCAGTACTTC; cdr3_aa: CASSQALTGGGYEQYF
v_call: TRBV7-2; j_call: TRBJ2-3; d_call: TRBD2; clone_size: .; cdr3_nt: TGTGCCAGCAGCTTAGGGACTAGCGGGGATTACACAGATACGCAGTATTTT; cdr3_aa: CASSLGTSGDYTDTQYF
v_call: TRBV2; j_call: TRBJ2-1; d_call: TRBD1; clone_size: few; cdr3_nt: TGTGCCAGCAGTGAAGCTTCGGGACAGGTCTACAATGAGCAGTTCTTC; cdr3_aa: CASSEASGQVYNEQFF
v_call: TRBV7-3; j_call: TRBJ2-6; d_call: TRBD1; clone_size: many; cdr3_nt: TGTGCCAGCAGCTATGACAGGGTTGGGGCCAACGTCCTGACTTTC; cdr3_aa: CASSYDRVGANVLTF
v_call: TRBV7-9; j_call: TRBJ1-2; d_call: .; clone_size: .; cdr3_nt: TGTGCCAGCAGCTCCAGGACAACTAACTATGGCTACACCTTC; cdr3_aa: CASSSRTTNYGYTF
v_call: TRBV7-9; j_call: TRBJ2-7; d_call: .; clone_size: few; cdr3_nt: TGTGCCAGCAGCCCAAGTACGGGTTGGTACGAGCAGTACTTC; cdr3_aa: CASSPSTGWYEQYF
v_call: TRBV4-2; j_call: TRBJ2-7; d_call: TRBD2; clone_size: .; cdr3_nt: TGTGCCAGCAGCCAAGTTAGTGGGGGGGCCTACGAGCAGTACTTC; cdr3_aa: CASSQVSGGAYEQYF
v_call: TRBV6-1; j_call: TRBJ2-7; d_call: .; clone_size: few; cdr3_nt: TGTGCCAGCAGTAGAGACGGGTACGAGCAGTACTTC; cdr3_aa: CASSRDGYEQYF
v_call: TRBV28; j_call: TRBJ2-5; d_call: .; clone_size: .; cdr3_nt: TGTGCCAGCAAAGGACAGTTGTTAGAGACCCAGTACTTC; cdr3_aa: CASKGQLLETQYF
v_call: TRBV5-6; j_call: TRBJ2-2; d_call: .; clone_size: .; cdr3_nt: TGTGCCAGCGCCTTCGTCGGTATGGACACCGGGGAGCTGTTTTTT; cdr3_aa: CASAFVGMDTGELFF
v_call: TRBV5-4; j_call: TRBJ2-5; d_call: .; clone_size: .; cdr3_nt: TGTGCCAGCAGCTTAGTTTTATCGGGGTCCGAGACCCAGTACTTC; cdr3_aa: CASSLVLSGSETQYF
v_call: TRBV28; j_call: TRBJ2-7; d_call: TRBD2; clone_size: few; cdr3_nt: TGTGCCAGCAGAATTCAGATAGGACTAGCGGGGGCCTACGAGCAGTACTTC; cdr3_aa: CASRIQIGLAGAYEQYF
v_call: TRBV5-4; j_call: TRBJ1-2; d_call: TRBD1; clone_size: .; cdr3_nt: TGTGCCAGCAGCACCTTTCCCTCCCGGGACAGGGATGGCTACACCTTC; cdr3_aa: CASSTFPSRDRDGYTF
v_call: TRBV5-1; j_call: TRBJ2-1; d_call: TRBD1; clone_size: .; cdr3_nt: TGCGCCAGCAGCTTGGGACAGGGAAACGAGCAGTTCTTC; cdr3_aa: CASSLGQGNEQFF
v_call: TRBV28; j_call: TRBJ2-2; d_call: TRBD2; clone_size: many; cdr3_nt: TGTGCCAGCAGTTTGCATAGCGGGGGGACCGGGGAGCTGTTTTTT; cdr3_aa: CASSLHSGGTGELFF
v_call: TRBV10-3; j_call: TRBJ2-1; d_call: .; clone_size: .; cdr3_nt: TGTGCCATCAGTGATACTGGCGGGGTGTTGAATGAGCAGTTCTTC; cdr3_aa: CAISDTGGVLNEQFF
v_call: TRBV6-1; j_call: TRBJ2-4; d_call: TRBD1; clone_size: few; cdr3_nt: TGTGCCAGCAGTCGGGACAGGGTTGACATTCAGTACTTC; cdr3_aa: CASSRDRVDIQYF
v_call: TRBV4-3; j_call: TRBJ1-4; d_call: .; clone_size: .; cdr3_nt: TGCGCCAGCAGCCAACATGGACAGACCAGGGTTGAAAAACTGTTTTTT; cdr3_aa: CASSQHGQTRVEKLFF
v_call: TRBV19; j_call: TRBJ1-3; d_call: .; clone_size: .; cdr3_nt: TGTGCCACGGGCGGGTTTCCGGGGTCGGACACCATATATTTT; cdr3_aa: CATGGFPGSDTIYF
v_call: TRBV7-3; j_call: TRBJ2-1; d_call: TRBD2; clone_size: .; cdr3_nt: TGTGCCAGCAGCTTGGCGGGGGATAATGAGCAGTTCTTC; cdr3_aa: CASSLAGDNEQFF
v_call: TRBV29-1; j_call: TRBJ1-5; d_call: TRBD1; clone_size: few; cdr3_nt: TGCAGCGTTGTTGAGCTAGGGACAGGGAAGGGCAATCAGCCCCAGCATTTT; cdr3_aa: CSVVELGTGKGNQPQHF
v_call: TRBV9; j_call: TRBJ1-1; d_call: .; clone_size: few; cdr3_nt: TGTGCCAGCAGCGTAGTCGACAAGGCTGAAGCTTTCTTT; cdr3_aa: CASSVVDKAEAFF
v_call: TRBV4-2; j_call: TRBJ2-3; d_call: TRBD2; clone_size: .; cdr3_nt: TGTGCCAGCAGCCAGCTAGCGGGGGTAATGACAGATACGCAGTATTTT; cdr3_aa: CASSQLAGVMTDTQYF
v_call: TRBV18; j_call: TRBJ2-7; d_call: .; clone_size: many; cdr3_nt: TGTGCCAGCTCACCAAGTTTGGAGGTTTCAGGCGAGCAGTACTTC; cdr3_aa: CASSPSLEVSGEQYF
v_call: TRBV6-5; j_call: TRBJ2-1; d_call: TRBD2; clone_size: .; cdr3_nt: TGTGCCAGCAGTTACTCGAGCGGGGTATACAATGAGCAGTTCTTC; cdr3_aa: CASSYSSGVYNEQFF
v_call: TRBV7-2; j_call: TRBJ1-2; d_call: .; clone_size: few; cdr3_nt: TGTGCCAGCAGCTTAGCGCACAGTAACTATGGCTACACCTTC; cdr3_aa: CASSLAHSNYGYTF